Given below is one T cell receptor (beta chain) in context. Its binding antigen is unknown. One base away there is no much larger clone; base qualities are not given. Enrolling through a virtual design, the prospective study's participants ranged in age from roughly 18 to 89 years and lived across around 25 United States geographic areas. Cohort assignment in the prospective study relied on participant-reported clinical history from a screening survey and a study questionnaire. Mobile phlebotomists in the prospective study collected whole blood, serum and a nasopharyngeal or oropharyngeal swab from every participant. Participants in the prospective study had the option to provide additional blood draws and questionnaires over a 2-month period. Before DNA extraction, prospective study blood samples were shipped either frozen or at room temperature. This record belongs to a study of blood T cell repertoires in COVID-19 (dated by TCRdb to the early 2020s). A note on the overall study: Samples from collaborators originated in the United States, Italy and Spain and spanned both the acute and convalescent phases of COVID-19. The material from the prospective study consisted of cDNA or gDNA derived from T cells, B-cell-depleted T cells, or PBMCs. Deeply sampled blood TCRbeta repertoires from subjects exposed to, actively infected with, or recovered from COVID-19 were included in the dataset. A freely available public database, intended as a resource for researchers studying the immune response to SARS-CoV-2, is where the repertoires were released. The samples were drawn from the first 160 participants of the ongoing ImmuneRACE study and from 950 to 1,500 subjects provided by 6 global collaborators. Nearly every sample came with metadata listing a de-identified subject ID, COVID-19 status, age in years and sex. Where available, HLA class I and class II types were obtained from metadata supplied by the sample provider rather than from assay-based typing. The paper's findings and limits, for the study overall: Clinical and demographic metadata were provided uncurated, with the amount varying by source and participant.

From V the trimming removes 6 bases and from J it removes 0 bases, while the gene matches leave 5 bases of the junction unaccounted for. From cysteine to phenylalanine, the CDR3 is 14 amino acids long. Solely the CDR3 DNA is kept, with 42 bases framed from the first base. CDR1 and CDR2 are read off the germline V gene as SGDLS and YYNGEE. TCRbeta CDR3 regions were amplified from genomic DNA using the immunoSEQ Assay, a bias-controlled multiplex PCR. In the source study's methods: The number of nucleated cells in each sample was estimated by amplification of reference gene primers within the assay. To quantify the absolute abundance of each unique TCRbeta CDR3 rearrangement, sequence reads were collapsed and filtered. For each sample, productive Simpson clonality was calculated as the square root of Simpson's diversity index across productive rearrangements. TCRdb mirrors the immuneACCESS table, restricted to in-frame sequences. Some clones are absent from its copies; in checked studies, under half trace to an unresolved V gene, and the reason for the others is unknown. The V and J calls and clone size are taken from that table; D and trimming were inferred from the DNA. A total of about 260,000 clones appear in this sample, 70% to 90% of them only once. Of the sample, over 1% is held by the ten largest clones.

The sample taken for sequencing was PBMCs or T cells enriched from blood (not recorded which). The TCR was taken from a woman aged 40 to 50 with acute COVID-19. The sequence links TRBV9 to TRBJ1-1, and 7 bases in between align with TRBD1. CDR3 protein: CASNRDRVNTEAFF. Read as DNA, the sequence is TGTGCCAGCAACCGAGACAGGGTGAACACTGAAGCTTTCTTT.